This T cell receptor beta chain was captured by sequencing in a study of control samples from healthy donors and cancer patients. TCRdb keeps only in-frame clones here, not all; method: immunoSEQ multiplex PCR. The table includes under 150,000 clones, about 91% detected once. This CDR3 has 14 amino acids. Germline V lookup: CDR1 SGHNT, CDR2 YENEEA. V dropped 5 bases and J dropped 4; count of bases not matched to a gene: 7. This clonotype was obtained from a man between 35 and 55 years old in good health. Sequenced: blood. The rearrangement joins TRBV11-3 to TRBJ1-1; 7 bases are a match to TRBD1. CDR3 in amino acids: CASSPTGRGTEAFF. The CDR3, as DNA: TGTGCCAGCAGCCCGACAGGGAGGGGCACTGAAGCTTTCTTT. Using reference TRBV11-3 and TRBJ1-1 for the parts outside the CDR3, the full variable domain is EAGVVQSPRYKIIEKKQPVAFWCNPISGHNTLYWYLQNLGQGPELLIRYENEEAVDDSQLPKDRFSAERLKGVDSTLKIQPAELGDSAVYLCASSPTGRGTEAFFGQGTRLTVV.